Reported below is one TCR beta chain. Its specificity is unknown. After skipping T cell sorting, the authors isolated total RNA from whole blood. The data originate from a study of monozygotic twins with inflammatory bowel disease. Study observations and caveats: Lower sharing of clonotypes with other individuals was seen in IBD patients than in healthy twins. This was most marked in patients showing signs of disease activity. Repertoire similarity matched across concordant and discordant twins, perhaps owing to limited power. Diversity of TCRbeta measured by inverse Simpson was lower in IBD patients than in healthy co-twins.

Reanalyzing the 5' RACE reads, TCRdb keeps one entry per CDR3 protein, without DNA. The table for this sample gives around 380,000 distinct CDR3 sequences. CDR3 length: 15 residues. This chain links TRBV12-3 or TRBV12-4 with TRBJ2-2. The clonotype originates from a human donor with ulcerative colitis or Crohn's disease, or a healthy co-twin of an affected twin (not recorded which). Sequencing was carried out using blood. CDR3 loop: CASSLRLINTGELFF.